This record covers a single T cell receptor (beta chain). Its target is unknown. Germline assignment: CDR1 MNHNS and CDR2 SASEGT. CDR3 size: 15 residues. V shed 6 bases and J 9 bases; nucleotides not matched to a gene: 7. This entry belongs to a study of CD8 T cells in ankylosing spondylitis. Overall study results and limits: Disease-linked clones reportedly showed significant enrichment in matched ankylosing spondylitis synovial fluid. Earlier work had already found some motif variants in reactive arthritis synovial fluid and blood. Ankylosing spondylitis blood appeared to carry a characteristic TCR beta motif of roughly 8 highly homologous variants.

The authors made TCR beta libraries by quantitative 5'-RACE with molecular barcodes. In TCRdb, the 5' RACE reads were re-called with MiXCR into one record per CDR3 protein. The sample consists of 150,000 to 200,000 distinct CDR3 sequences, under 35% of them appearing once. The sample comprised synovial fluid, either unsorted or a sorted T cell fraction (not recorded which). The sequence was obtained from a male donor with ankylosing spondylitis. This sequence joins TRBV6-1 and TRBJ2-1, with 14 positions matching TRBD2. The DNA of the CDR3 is TGTGCCAGCAGAAGACTAGCGGGGGGGCCAGGTGAGCAGTTCTTC. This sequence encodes CASRRLAGGPGEQFF.